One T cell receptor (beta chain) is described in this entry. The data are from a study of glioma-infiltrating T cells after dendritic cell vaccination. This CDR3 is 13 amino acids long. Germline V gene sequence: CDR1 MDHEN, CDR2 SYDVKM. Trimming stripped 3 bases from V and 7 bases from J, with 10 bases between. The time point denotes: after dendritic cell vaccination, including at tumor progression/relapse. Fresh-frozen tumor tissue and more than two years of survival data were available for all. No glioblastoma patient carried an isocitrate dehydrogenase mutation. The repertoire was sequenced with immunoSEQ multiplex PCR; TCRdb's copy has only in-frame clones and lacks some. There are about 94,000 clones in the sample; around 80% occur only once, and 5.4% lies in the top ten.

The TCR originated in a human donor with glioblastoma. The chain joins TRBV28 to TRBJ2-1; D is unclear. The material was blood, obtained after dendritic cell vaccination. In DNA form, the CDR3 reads TGTGCCAGCAGTTTGCAGGTGCCGAATGAGCAGTTCTTC. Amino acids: CASSLQVPNEQFF. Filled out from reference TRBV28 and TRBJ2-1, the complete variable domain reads DVKVTQSSRYLVKRTGEKVFLECVQDMDHENMFWYRQDPGLGLRLIYFSYDVKMKEKGDIPEGYSVSREKKERFSLILESASTNQTSMYLCASSLQVPNEQFFGPGTRLTVL.